What follows is one T cell receptor beta chain and its context. The antigen is undetermined. This entry comes from a study of T cells in Graves' hyperthyroidism and ophthalmopathy. Authors of the study amplified TCR beta CDR3 regions from RNA transcripts. Using the HTBI primer set, a first-round RT-PCR was run on the TCR CDR3. TCRdb recomputed calls from the multiplex PCR reads with MiXCR, one row per CDR3 protein. The profile shows fewer than 350,000 distinct CDR3 sequences, around 23% of them singletons. Whole-study results and caveats: Model predictions of ophthalmopathy came a median approximately 6 months before onset. Blood also contained most expanded thyroid clonotypes above 0.001.

The PBMCs studied were ones that came from roughly 9.4 ml fresh peripheral blood. Per the germline V gene, CDR1 is SNHLY and CDR2 is FYNNEI. V shed 3 bases and J 4 bases; nucleotides not matched to a gene: 8. The CDR3 sequence is 16 residues long. What was sequenced was blood. The chain is built from TRBV2 and TRBJ2-3; 9 bases agree with TRBD2. This sequence originates from a woman aged 45 to 65 with Graves' hyperthyroidism. CDR3 coding DNA: TGTGCCAGCAGTGAGAGGGCGGGGGGGCAATCAGATACGCAGTATTTT. Protein sequence: CASSERAGGQSDTQYF.